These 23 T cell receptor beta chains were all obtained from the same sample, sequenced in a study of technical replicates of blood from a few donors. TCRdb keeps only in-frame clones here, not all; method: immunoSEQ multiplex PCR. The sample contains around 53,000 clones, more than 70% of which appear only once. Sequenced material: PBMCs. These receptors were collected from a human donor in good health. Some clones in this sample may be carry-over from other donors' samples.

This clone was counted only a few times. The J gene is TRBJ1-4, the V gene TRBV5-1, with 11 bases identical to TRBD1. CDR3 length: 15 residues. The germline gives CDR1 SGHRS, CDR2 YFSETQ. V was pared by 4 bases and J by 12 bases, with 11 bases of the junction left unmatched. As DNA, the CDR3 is TGCGCCAGCAGCGCCGGGACAGGGGGGCTTCGGGAACTGTTTTTT. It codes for CASSAGTGGLRELFF.

The CDR3 nucleotides read TGTGCCAGCAGCTTGATAGGGGTGGATCAGCCCCAGCATTTT. Protein product: CASSLIGVDQPQHF. The chain uses TRBV7-8 and TRBJ1-5; a weak D match, TRBD1 (5 bases). The CDR3 length is 14 residues. The V gene lost 3 bases and the J gene lost 5 bases, with 11 bases spanning the gap. Germline V gene sequence: CDR1 SGHVS, CDR2 FQNEAQ.

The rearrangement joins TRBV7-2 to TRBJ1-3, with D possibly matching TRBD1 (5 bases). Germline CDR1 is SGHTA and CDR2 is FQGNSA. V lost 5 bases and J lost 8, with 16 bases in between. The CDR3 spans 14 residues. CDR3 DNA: TGTGCCAGCAGCCGCACGAATGTAGGGGACACCATATATTTT. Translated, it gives CASSRTNVGDTIYF.

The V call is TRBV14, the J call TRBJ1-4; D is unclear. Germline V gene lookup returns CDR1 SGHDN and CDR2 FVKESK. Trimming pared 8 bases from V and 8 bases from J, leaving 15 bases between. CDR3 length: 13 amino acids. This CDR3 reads CASGWGAEEKLFF. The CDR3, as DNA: TGTGCCAGCGGGTGGGGAGCAGAGGAAAAACTGTTTTTT.

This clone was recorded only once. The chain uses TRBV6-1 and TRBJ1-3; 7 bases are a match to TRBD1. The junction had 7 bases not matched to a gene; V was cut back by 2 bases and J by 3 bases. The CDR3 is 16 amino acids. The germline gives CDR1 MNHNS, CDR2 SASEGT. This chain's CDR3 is CASSEMTGRNGNTIYF. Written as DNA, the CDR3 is TGTGCCAGCAGTGAAATGACAGGGAGGAATGGAAACACCATATATTTT.

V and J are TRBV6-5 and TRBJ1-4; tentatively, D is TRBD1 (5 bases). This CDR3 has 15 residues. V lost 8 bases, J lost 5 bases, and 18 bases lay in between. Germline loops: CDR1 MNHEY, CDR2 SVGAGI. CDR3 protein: CASGRRGSTNEKLFF. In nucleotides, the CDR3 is TGTGCCAGCGGAAGGAGGGGCAGCACGAATGAAAAACTGTTTTTT.

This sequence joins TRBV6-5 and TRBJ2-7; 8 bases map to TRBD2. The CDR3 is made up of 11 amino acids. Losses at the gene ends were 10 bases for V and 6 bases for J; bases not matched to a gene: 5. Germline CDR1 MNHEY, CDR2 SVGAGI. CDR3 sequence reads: CATSGRSEQYF. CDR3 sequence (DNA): TGTGCCACCAGCGGGAGAAGCGAGCAGTACTTC.

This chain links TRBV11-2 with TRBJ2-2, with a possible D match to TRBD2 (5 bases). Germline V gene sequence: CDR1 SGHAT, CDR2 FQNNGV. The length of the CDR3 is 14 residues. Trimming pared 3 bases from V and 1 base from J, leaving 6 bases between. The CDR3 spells CASSLAGNTGELFF. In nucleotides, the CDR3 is TGTGCCAGCAGCTTGGCGGGGAACACCGGGGAGCTGTTTTTT.

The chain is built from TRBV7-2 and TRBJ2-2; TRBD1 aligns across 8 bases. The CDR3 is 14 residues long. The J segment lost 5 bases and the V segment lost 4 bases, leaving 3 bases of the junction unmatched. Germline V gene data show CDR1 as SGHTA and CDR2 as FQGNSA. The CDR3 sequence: CASSSRQGTGELFF. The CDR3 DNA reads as TGTGCCAGCAGCTCCCGACAGGGGACCGGGGAGCTGTTTTTT.

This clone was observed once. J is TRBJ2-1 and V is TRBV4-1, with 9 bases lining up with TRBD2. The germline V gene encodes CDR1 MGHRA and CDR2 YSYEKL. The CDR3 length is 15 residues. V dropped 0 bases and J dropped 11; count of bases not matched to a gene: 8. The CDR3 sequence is CASSQDWREGRQQFF. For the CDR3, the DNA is TGCGCCAGCAGCCAAGATTGGCGGGAGGGCCGACAGCAGTTCTTC.

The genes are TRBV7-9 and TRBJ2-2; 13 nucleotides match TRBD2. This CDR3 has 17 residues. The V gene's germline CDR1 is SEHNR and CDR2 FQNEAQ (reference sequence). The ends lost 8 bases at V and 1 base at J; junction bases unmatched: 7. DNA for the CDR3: TGTGCCAGCTCAGGTCGACTAGCGGGAGGGAACACCGGGGAGCTGTTTTTT. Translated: CASSGRLAGGNTGELFF.

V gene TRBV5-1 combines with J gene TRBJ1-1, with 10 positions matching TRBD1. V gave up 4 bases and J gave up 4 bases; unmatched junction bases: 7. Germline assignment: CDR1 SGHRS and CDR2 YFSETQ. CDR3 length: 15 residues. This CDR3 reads CASSPGTGERTEAFF. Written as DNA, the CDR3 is TGCGCCAGCAGCCCCGGGACAGGGGAACGCACTGAAGCTTTCTTT.

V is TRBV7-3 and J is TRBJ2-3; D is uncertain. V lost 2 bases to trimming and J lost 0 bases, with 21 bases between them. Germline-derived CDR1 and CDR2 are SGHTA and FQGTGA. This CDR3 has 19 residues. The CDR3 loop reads CASSLLGLGNPTSTDTQYF. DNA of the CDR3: TGTGCCAGCAGCTTACTTGGTTTGGGCAACCCTACTAGCACAGATACGCAGTATTTT.

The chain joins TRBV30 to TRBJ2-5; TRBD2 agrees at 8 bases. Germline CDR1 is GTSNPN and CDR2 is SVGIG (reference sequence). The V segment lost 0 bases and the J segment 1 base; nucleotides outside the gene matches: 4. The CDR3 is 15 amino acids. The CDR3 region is CAWSVPSGLQETQYF. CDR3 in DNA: TGTGCCTGGAGTGTGCCTAGCGGGCTCCAAGAGACCCAGTACTTC. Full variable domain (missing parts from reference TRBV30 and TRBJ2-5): SQTIHQWPATLVQPVGSPLSLECTVEGTSNPNLYWYRQAAGRGLQLLFYSVGIGQISSEVPQNLSASRPQDRQFILSSKKLLLSDSGFYLCAWSVPSGLQETQYFGPGTRLLVL.

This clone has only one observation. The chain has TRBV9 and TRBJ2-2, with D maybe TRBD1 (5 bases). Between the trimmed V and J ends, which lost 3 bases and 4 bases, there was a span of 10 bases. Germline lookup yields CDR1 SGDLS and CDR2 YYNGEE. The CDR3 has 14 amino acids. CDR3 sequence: CASSETGSTGELFF. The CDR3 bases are TGTGCCAGCAGCGAAACAGGATCCACCGGGGAGCTGTTTTTT.

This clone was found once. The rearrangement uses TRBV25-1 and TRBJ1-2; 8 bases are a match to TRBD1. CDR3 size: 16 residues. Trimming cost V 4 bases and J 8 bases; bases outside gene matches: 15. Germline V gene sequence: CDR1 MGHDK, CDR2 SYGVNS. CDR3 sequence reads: CASSVPGQELYGGYTF. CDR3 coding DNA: TGTGCCAGCAGTGTACCGGGACAGGAACTCTATGGGGGCTACACCTTC.

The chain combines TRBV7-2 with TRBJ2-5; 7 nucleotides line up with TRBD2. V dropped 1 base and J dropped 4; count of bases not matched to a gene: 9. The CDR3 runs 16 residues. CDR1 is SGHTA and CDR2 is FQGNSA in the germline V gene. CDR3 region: CASSLVGGGTRETQYF. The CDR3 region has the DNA TGTGCCAGCAGCTTAGTGGGGGGGGGTACGAGAGAGACCCAGTACTTC.

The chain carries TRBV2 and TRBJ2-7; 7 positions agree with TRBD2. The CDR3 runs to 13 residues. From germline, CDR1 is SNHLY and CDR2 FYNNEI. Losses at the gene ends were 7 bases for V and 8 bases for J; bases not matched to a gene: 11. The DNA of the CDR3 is TGTGCCAGCAAGAGCGGGGCTACCCGCCAGCAGTACTTC. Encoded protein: CASKSGATRQQYF.

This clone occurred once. The CDR3 protein is CASSGLAGGLYTQYF. The CDR3 bases are TGTGCCAGCAGTGGTCTAGCGGGGGGGCTGTATACGCAGTATTTT. The chain links TRBV2 to TRBJ2-3; 12 bases are shared with TRBD2. The CDR3 is made up of 15 amino acids. Germline lookup yields CDR1 SNHLY and CDR2 FYNNEI. The J segment lost 7 bases and the V segment lost 4 bases, leaving 6 bases of the junction unmatched.

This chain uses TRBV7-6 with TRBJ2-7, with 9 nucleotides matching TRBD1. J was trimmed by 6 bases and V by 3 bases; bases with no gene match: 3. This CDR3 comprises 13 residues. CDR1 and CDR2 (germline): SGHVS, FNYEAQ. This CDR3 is CASSLGQGAEQYF. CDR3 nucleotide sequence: TGTGCCAGCAGCTTGGGACAGGGTGCCGAGCAGTACTTC.

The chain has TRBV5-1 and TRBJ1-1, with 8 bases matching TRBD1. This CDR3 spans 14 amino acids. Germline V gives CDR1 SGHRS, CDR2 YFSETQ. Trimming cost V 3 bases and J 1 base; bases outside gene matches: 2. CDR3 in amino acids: CASSSGQENTEAFF. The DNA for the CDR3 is TGCGCCAGCAGCTCGGGACAGGAGAACACTGAAGCTTTCTTT. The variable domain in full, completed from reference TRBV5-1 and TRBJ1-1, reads KAGVTQTPRYLIKTRGQQVTLSCSPISGHRSVSWYQQTPGQGLQFLFEYFSETQRNKGNFPGRFSGRQFSNSRSEMNVSTLELGDSALYLCASSSGQENTEAFFGQGTRLTVV.

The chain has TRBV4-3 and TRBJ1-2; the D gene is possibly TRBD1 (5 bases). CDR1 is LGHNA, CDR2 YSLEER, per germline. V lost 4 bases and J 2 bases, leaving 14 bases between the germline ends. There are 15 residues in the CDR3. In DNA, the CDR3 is TGCGCCAGCAGCCGACACAGGCAGGGCAACTATGGCTACACCTTC. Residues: CASSRHRQGNYGYTF.

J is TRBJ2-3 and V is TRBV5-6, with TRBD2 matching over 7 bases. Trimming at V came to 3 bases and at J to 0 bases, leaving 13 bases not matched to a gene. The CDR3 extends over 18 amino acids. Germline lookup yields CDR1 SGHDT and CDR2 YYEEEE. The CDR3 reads CASSSGPRTSSSTDTQYF. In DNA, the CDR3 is TGTGCCAGCAGCTCCGGCCCCCGGACTAGTTCTAGCACAGATACGCAGTATTTT.